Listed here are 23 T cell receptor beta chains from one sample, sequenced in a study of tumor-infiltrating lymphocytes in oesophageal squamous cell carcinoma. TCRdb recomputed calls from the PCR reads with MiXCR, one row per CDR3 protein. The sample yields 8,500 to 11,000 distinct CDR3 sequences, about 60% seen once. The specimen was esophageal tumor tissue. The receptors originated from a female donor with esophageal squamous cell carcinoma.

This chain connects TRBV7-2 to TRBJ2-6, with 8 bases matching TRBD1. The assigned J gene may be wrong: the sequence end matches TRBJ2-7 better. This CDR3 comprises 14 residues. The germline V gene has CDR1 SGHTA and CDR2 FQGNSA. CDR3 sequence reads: CASKNRGDFYEQYF. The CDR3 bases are TGTGCCAGCAAGAACAGGGGGGATTTCTACGAGCAGTACTTC.

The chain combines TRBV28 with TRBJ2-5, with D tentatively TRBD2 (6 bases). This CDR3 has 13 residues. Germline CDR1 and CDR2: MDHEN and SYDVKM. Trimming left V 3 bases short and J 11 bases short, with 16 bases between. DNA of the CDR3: TGTGCCAGCAGTTTGGGGAGGTCGGGTGAGCAGTACTTC. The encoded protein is CASSLGRSGEQYF.

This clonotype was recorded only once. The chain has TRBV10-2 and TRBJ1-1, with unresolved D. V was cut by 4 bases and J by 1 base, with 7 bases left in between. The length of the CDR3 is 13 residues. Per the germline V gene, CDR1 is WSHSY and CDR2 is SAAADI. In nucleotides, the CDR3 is TGCGCCAGCAGTGTACAAGGGAACACTGAAGCTTTCTTT. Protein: CASSVQGNTEAFF.

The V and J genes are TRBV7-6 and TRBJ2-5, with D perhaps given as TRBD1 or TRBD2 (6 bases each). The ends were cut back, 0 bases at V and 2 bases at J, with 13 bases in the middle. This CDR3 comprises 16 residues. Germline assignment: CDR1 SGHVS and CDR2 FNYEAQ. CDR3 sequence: CASSLAGGVLQETQYF. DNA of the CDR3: TGTGCCAGCAGCTTAGCGGGGGGCGTCCTTCAAGAGACCCAGTACTTC.

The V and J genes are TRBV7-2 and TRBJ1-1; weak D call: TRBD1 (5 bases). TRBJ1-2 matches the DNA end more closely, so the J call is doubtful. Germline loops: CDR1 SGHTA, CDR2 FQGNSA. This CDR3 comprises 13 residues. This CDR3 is CASSLGRDYGYTF. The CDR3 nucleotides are TGTGCCAGCAGCTTAGGCAGGGACTATGGCTACACCTTC.

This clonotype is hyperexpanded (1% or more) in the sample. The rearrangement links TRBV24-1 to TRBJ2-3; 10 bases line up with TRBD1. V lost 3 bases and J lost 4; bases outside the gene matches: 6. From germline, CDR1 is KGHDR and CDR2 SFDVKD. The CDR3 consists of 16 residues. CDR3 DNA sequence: TGTGCCACCAGTGATCCGGGACAGGGGTCCGCAGATACGCAGTATTTT. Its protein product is CATSDPGQGSADTQYF.

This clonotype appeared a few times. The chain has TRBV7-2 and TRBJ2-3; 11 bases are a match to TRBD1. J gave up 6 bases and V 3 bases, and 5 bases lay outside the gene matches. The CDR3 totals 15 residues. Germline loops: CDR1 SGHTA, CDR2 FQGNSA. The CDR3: CASSFRTGGADTQYF. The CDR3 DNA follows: TGTGCCAGCAGCTTTAGGACAGGGGGCGCGGATACGCAGTATTTT.

CDR3 in amino acids: CASSGGAIRTSGNIQYF. CDR3 sequence (DNA): TGTGCCAGCAGTGGGGGGGCGATCCGGACTAGCGGGAACATTCAGTACTTC. The chain employs TRBV6-1 and TRBJ2-4, with 11 bases lining up with TRBD2. There are 17 residues in the CDR3. The trim removed 4 bases at V and 7 bases at J, leaving 12 bases unmatched. Germline V CDR1 and CDR2: MNHNS, SASEGT.

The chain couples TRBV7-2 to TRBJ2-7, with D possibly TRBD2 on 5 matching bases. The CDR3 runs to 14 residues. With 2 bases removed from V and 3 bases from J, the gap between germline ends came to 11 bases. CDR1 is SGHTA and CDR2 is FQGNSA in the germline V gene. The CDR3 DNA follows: TGTGCCAGCAGCTTACAAGACGGACTCTACGAGCAGTACTTC. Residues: CASSLQDGLYEQYF.

CDR3 in DNA: TGTGCCAGCAGTGTCTCGGGAAATCAGCCCCAGCATTTT. Protein: CASSVSGNQPQHF. The rearrangement uses TRBV6-4 and TRBJ1-5, with D unresolved. Germline loops: CDR1 MRHNA, CDR2 SNTAGT. This CDR3 comprises 13 residues. The ends were cut back, 4 bases at V and 4 bases at J, with 8 bases in the middle.

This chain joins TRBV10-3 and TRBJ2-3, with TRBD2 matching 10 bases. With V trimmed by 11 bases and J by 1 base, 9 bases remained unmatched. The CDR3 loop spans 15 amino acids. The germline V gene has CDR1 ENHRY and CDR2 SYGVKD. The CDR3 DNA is TGTGCCGAAAGCGAGCTAGCGGGGGGCACAGATACGCAGTATTTT. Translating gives CAESELAGGTDTQYF.

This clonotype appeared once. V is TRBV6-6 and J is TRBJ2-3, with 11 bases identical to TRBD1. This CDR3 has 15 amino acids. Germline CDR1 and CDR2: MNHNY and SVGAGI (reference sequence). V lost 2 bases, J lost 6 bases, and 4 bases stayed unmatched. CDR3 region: CASSYGQGARDTQYF. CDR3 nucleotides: TGTGCCAGCAGTTACGGACAGGGGGCGCGGGATACGCAGTATTTT.

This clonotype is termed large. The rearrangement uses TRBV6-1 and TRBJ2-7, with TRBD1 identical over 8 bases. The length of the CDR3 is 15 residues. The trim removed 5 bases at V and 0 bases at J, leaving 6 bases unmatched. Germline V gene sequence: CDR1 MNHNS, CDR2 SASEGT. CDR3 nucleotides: TGTGCCAGCAGTTTGAGGACAGGGAGCTCCTACGAGCAGTACTTC. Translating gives CASSLRTGSSYEQYF.

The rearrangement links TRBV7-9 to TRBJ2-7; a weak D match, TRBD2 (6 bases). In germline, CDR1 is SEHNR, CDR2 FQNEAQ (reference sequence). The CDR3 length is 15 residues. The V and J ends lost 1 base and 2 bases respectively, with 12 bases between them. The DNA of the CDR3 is TGTGCCAGCAGCTTAGAAGGTGGAGGGCCCTACGAGCAGTACTTC. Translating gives CASSLEGGGPYEQYF.

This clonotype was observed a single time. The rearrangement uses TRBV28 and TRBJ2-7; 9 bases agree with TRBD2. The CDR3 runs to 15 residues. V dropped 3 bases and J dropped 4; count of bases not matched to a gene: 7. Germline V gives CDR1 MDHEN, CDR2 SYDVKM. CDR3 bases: TGTGCCAGCAGTTTTATTAGCGGGAGTAGGTACGAGCAGTACTTC. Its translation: CASSFISGSRYEQYF.

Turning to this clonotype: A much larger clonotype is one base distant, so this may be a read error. CDR3 DNA: TGTGCCAGCAGCCCAGGGACAGGGGTGGCCGGGGAGCTGTATTTT. Its protein is CASSPGTGVAGELYF. The chain carries TRBV7-6 and TRBJ2-3; 10 nucleotides line up with TRBD1. The V and J ends lost 5 bases and 14 bases, in that order; junction bases with no gene match: 16. The germline V gene encodes CDR1 SGHVS and CDR2 FNYEAQ. CDR3 length: 15 amino acids.

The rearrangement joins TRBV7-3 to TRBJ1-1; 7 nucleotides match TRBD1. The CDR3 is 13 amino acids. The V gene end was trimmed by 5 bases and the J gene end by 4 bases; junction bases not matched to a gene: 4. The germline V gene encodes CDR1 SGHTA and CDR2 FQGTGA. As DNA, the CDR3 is TGTGCCAGCAGCGCAGGGGGGGGCACTGAAGCTTTCTTT. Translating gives CASSAGGGTEAFF.

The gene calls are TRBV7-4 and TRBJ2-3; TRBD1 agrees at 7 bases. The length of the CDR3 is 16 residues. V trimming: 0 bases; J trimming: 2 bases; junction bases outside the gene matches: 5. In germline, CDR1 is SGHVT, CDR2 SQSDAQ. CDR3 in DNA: TGTGCCAGCAGCTTAGCAAGGGGGCGGCTCACAGATACGCAGTATTTT. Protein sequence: CASSLARGRLTDTQYF.

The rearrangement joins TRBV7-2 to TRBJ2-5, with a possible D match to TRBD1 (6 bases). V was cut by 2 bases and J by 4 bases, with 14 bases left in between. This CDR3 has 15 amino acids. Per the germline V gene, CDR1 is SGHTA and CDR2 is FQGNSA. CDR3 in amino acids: CASSLRQGKRETQYF. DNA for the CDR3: TGTGCCAGCAGCTTAAGGCAGGGGAAACGAGAGACCCAGTACTTC.

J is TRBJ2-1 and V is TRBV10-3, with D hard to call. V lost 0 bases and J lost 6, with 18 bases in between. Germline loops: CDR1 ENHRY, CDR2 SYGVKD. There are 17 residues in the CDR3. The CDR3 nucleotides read TGTGCCATCAGTGAGTCGATGGTTGACGCGGAAATCAATGAGCAGTTCTTC. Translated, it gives CAISESMVDAEINEQFF.

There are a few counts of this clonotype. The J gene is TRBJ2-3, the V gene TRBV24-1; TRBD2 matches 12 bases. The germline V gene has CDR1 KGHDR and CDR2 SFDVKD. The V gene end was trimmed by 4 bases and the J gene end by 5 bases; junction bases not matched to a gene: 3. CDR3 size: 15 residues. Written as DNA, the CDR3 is TGTGCCACCAGTGACTCGGGACTAGCGGGAGATACGCAGTATTTT. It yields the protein CATSDSGLAGDTQYF.

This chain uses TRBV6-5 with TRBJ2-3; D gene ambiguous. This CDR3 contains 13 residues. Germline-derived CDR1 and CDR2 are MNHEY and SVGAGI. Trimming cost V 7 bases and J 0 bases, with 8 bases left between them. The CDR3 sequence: CASTRSSTDTQYF. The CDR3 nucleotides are TGTGCCAGCACGAGGTCGAGCACAGATACGCAGTATTTT.

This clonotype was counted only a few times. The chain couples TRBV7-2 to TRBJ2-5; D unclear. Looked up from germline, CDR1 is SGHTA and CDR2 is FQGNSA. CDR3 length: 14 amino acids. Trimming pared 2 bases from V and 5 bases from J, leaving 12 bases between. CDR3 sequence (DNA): TGTGCCAGCAGCTTAATGGGAAGGGCTGAGACCCAGTACTTC. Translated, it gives CASSLMGRAETQYF.